The T cell receptor beta chain described here comes from a study of cytomegalovirus exposure and HLA in healthy donors. Use of 60 Vbeta and 13 Jbeta primers characterized the PCR. Assay used: immunoSEQ multiplex PCR; TCRdb lists only in-frame clones, some missing. The repertoire holds 150,000 to 200,000 clones, around 76% seen once, with about 2.1% in the top ten. Germline assignment: CDR1 SGHRS and CDR2 YFSETQ. CDR3 length: 13 amino acids. V was shortened by 2 bases and J by 10 bases, with 10 bases between the two germline ends. Study outcomes and limitations: Earlier findings revealed that most TCR beta V segments proved productive either about 90% or about 30% of the time. Cytomegalovirus association was assigned to approximately 160 TCR beta chains. Association of a missense DCLRE1C variant with TCR beta V- and J-gene trimming was reported in a later analysis. Solely CMV serostatus was available to characterize immune exposure.

As to this clone: As yet, its antigen is unknown.

This TCR was recovered from a man younger than 45 in good health and CMV-seronegative. Sequenced input: PBMCs. The chain carries TRBV5-1 and TRBJ1-6, with unresolved D. CDR3 coding DNA: TGCGCCAGCAGCTTAAGCGGACGCTCACCCCTCCACTTT. Residues: CASSLSGRSPLHF. The full variable domain, completed using reference TRBV5-1 and TRBJ1-6, is KAGVTQTPRYLIKTRGQQVTLSCSPISGHRSVSWYQQTPGQGLQFLFEYFSETQRNKGNFPGRFSGRQFSNSRSEMNVSTLELGDSALYLCASSLSGRSPLHFGNGTRLTVT.